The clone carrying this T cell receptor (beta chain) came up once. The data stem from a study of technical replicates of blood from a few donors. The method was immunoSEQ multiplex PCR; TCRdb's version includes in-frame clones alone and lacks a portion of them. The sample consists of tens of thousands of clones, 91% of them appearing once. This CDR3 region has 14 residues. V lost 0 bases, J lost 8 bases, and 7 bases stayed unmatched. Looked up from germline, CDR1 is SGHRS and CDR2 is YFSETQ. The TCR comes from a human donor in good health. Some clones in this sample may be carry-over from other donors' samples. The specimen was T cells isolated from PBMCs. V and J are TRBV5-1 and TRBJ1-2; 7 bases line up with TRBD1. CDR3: CASSLGQGGGGYTF. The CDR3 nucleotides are TGCGCCAGCAGCTTGGGACAAGGGGGCGGAGGCTACACCTTC.